This TCR beta chain was sequenced during a study of OX40 agonist ivuxolimab in advanced cancers. Overall study: The drug used for patients, ivuxolimab, was an agonistic anti-OX40 (CD134) antibody.

Some clones are missing from TCRdb's copy, which holds only in-frame ones; the method was immunoSEQ multiplex PCR. The top ten clones hold 5.5% to 7% of a sample with roughly 89,000 clones, 86% of them seen once. The CDR3 extends over 15 amino acids. V dropped 1 base and J dropped 1 base, with 11 bases sitting between them. Germline CDR1 is SGHTA and CDR2 is FQGNSA. Sequencing used CD4+ or CD8+ T cells sorted from blood, obtained in a trial of the OX40 agonist ivuxolimab. This chain connects TRBV7-2 to TRBJ2-7, with D maybe TRBD1 (7 bases). This TCR derives from an adult with an advanced solid tumor such as melanoma, head and neck, liver or kidney cancer. CDR3 sequence reads: CASSLGPGGSYEQYF. The CDR3 DNA reads as TGTGCCAGCAGCTTAGGGCCAGGGGGGTCCTACGAGCAGTACTTC.